The clone carrying this T cell receptor beta chain was counted many times. No antigen is known for it. The TCR beta CDR3 regions underwent amplification using RNA transcripts as the source. Using the HTBI primer set, a first-round RT-PCR was run on the TCR CDR3. TCRdb re-analysed the multiplex PCR reads in MiXCR, keeping a single row per CDR3 protein. Altogether 250,000 or so distinct CDR3 sequences are present, around 15% being singletons, with the ten largest covering around 28%. The sample comes from a study of T cells in Graves' hyperthyroidism and ophthalmopathy. Across the study: The initial diagnosis was the point when peripheral blood was collected, ahead of any treatment.

General study points: By a 13 V-J model, ophthalmopathy was set apart from stable hyperthyroidism.

This TCR was recovered from a woman between 18 and 29 years old with Graves' ophthalmopathy. Sequencing was carried out using blood.

CDR3 coding DNA: TGTGCCAGCGGGGACGGCCGCTTAAACACTGAAGCTTTCTTT. This gives the protein CASGDGRLNTEAFF. The chain recombines TRBV28 with TRBJ1-1; tentatively, D is TRBD1 (5 bases). In germline, CDR1 is MDHEN, CDR2 SYDVKM. This CDR3 region has 14 residues. V was pared by 8 bases and J by 2 bases, with 15 bases between.